The TCR beta chain described here comes from a study of identical twins (dated by TCRdb to about 2016). As for the study more broadly: To test whether fetal clonotypes persist, the study used deep sequencing on TCR alpha and beta repertoires from monozygotic twins, unrelated adults of various ages, and cord blood. Replicate twin experiments were performed at different times using different library preparation protocols to rule out contamination. General study outcomes and caveats: Invariant T cells such as MAIT and iNKT could partly confound zero-insertion analyses, although diverse VJ usage argued against such confounding for most clonotypes. Because the same donors could not be followed over many years, the conclusions depended on cross-sectional statistical analysis. Out-of-frame TCR alpha sequences shared between twins showed an excess of low generation-probability sequences compared with coincidental sharing between unrelated individuals. The excess sharing between twins in beta out-of-frame sequences was weaker because fewer shared sequences reduced the signal-to-noise ratio. Fewer insertions were carried by abundant cord blood beta clonotypes, a similar but weaker trend appeared in young adult naive repertoires, and no such trend appeared in memory repertoires. In monozygotic twins, out-of-frame TCR alpha sharing was systematically underestimated by recombination models, although the models agreed with sharing between unrelated individuals.

Only healthy Caucasian donors were included. Three pairs of female monozygotic twins, all aged roughly 18 to 30 years, made up the twin cohort. CD4+ and CD8+ T cell populations were isolated with positive isolation kits from Invitrogen. Library preparation used 5' RACE. Data came from an Illumina HiSeq 2000. A universal primer binding site was introduced by template switching, and a unique molecular identifier was present in the final cDNA, enabling accurate counting of TCR cDNA molecules. First-strand cDNA for TCR alpha and beta chains was synthesized from specific primers in the conserved constant-segment region. To control for contamination, every cDNA library was double barcoded, receiving both a SMART-Mk sample barcode and Illumina barcodes. TruSeq adapter sequences, together with Illumina sample barcodes, were added in two successive PCR steps. TCR alpha and beta cDNA libraries were sequenced on the Illumina HiSeq platform with custom primers. The paper's data handling went like this. MiGEC was used to process raw reads and extract unique molecular identifiers, and MiXCR was used to find CDR3 positions. Recombination models were inferred per individual with the repgenHMM and IGoR tools using an EM algorithm. The tcR package in R was used for shared clonotype analysis, with sharing normalized by the product of cloneset sizes. Out-of-frame nonproductive sequences were analyzed to study raw recombination free of thymic and clonal selection effects. TCRdb itself trimmed the public reads at Q25 with fastp, ran MiXCR and retained productive beta chains. Rows matching on CDR3 protein sequence are summarized as one entry with the most common DNA and genes. Clone size and V and J calls follow TCRdb, not the original study. The sample has about 530,000 distinct CDR3 sequences on record, 13% to 15% of them singletons. 0.44% of the sample is in the top ten clones.

For this clonotype: This clone's antigen is unknown. No quality values exist for individual bases; no much larger clone is one base distant.

Relative to germline, V is missing 5 bases and J is missing 10 bases, with 5 bases of the junction outside any gene match. From the cysteine through the phenylalanine, the CDR3 covers 12 amino acids. Solely the CDR3 DNA is kept, with 36 bases framed from the first base. CDR1 is given as SGHDN and CDR2 as FVKESK, both from the germline V gene. The same sample was also studied in work on yellow fever vaccine responses in identical twins. That second publication adds: The authors reported that the T cell response to vaccination in identical twins appeared partly convergent and partly personalized. Focusing on identical twins, the study followed the T cell clones that responded to the vaccine, and did so with precision.

Recombination joined TRBV14 with TRBJ2-1, with 7 central nucleotides matching TRBD2. This TCR was recovered from a young woman in good health. Sequencing was done on a sample of CD4+ T cells sorted from blood. The CDR3 reads as follows: CASSGAGVEQFF. The nucleotide sequence reads as follows: TGTGCCAGCAGCGGGGCGGGAGTCGAGCAGTTCTTC.